Listed below are T cell receptor beta chains from one sample, sequenced in a study of blood T cell repertoires in COVID-19. TCRdb's table, derived via immunoSEQ multiplex PCR, lists solely in-frame clones and lacks some. The sample gives approximately 150,000 clones, 85% of which show up once; 6.2% is in the top ten. The sequenced sample consisted of PBMCs or T cells enriched from blood (not recorded which). These receptors all come from a woman aged 40 to 55 who had recovered from COVID-19. Both conserved end residues are part of each CDR3. A D gene is named only where the DNA matches it firmly. Rows may omit the clone size; those that give it use once, few, many or a size class.

-,TRBJ2-5,-,TRBV2,13,CASSGQTQETQYF,TGTGCCAGCAGCGGACAGACCCAAGAGACCCAGTACTTC
-,TRBJ1-1,-,TRBV4-1,14,CASSWTEMNTEAFF,TGCGCCAGCAGCTGGACAGAAATGAACACTGAAGCTTTCTTT
-,TRBJ2-5,-,TRBV7-9,12,CASDAGKETQYF,TGTGCCAGCGACGCGGGGAAAGAGACCCAGTACTTC
few,TRBJ1-5,-,TRBV29-1,13,CSVGKGVNQPQHF,TGCAGCGTTGGGAAGGGGGTCAATCAGCCCCAGCATTTT
-,TRBJ2-7,-,TRBV4-2,14,CASSQGLQYYEQYF,TGTGCCAGCAGCCAAGGGTTACAGTACTACGAGCAGTACTTC
few,TRBJ2-7,TRBD2,TRBV11-2,12,CASSSQTSGVSF,TGTGCCAGCAGCTCCCAGACTAGCGGGGTTTCCTTC
-,TRBJ1-5,-,TRBV30,14,CAWGRTDSNQPQHF,TGTGCCTGGGGAAGGACAGATAGCAATCAGCCCCAGCATTTT
-,TRBJ2-1,-,TRBV11-3,16,CASSLDLGGGVSEQFF,TGTGCCAGCAGCTTAGATCTGGGAGGGGGGGTGAGTGAGCAGTTCTTC
-,TRBJ2-1,-,TRBV29-1,15,CSVEEGAGILNEQFF,TGCAGCGTTGAAGAGGGGGCCGGCATTTTGAATGAGCAGTTCTTC
-,TRBJ2-1,TRBD2,TRBV30,13,CAWGLAGAGEQFF,TGTGCCTGGGGTCTAGCGGGAGCGGGGGAGCAGTTCTTC
few,TRBJ2-1,TRBD1,TRBV9,15,CASSTTGQRYNEQFF,TGTGCCAGCAGCACCACGGGACAGCGCTACAATGAGCAGTTCTTC
-,TRBJ1-4,TRBD1,TRBV2,14,CASSRGALDEKLFF,TGTGCCAGCAGCAGGGGGGCCCTCGATGAAAAACTGTTTTTT
-,TRBJ1-5,TRBD1,TRBV30,16,CAWSPHLTGAGQPQHF,TGTGCCTGGAGTCCTCACCTGACAGGGGCTGGGCAGCCCCAGCATTTT
-,TRBJ1-6,TRBD1,TRBV20-1,15,CSASSRDSRNSPLHF,TGCAGTGCTAGTAGCCGGGACAGTAGAAATTCACCCCTCCACTTT
-,TRBJ2-5,-,TRBV10-3,16,CAISEVSGPRLQTQYF,TGTGCCATCAGTGAGGTCTCAGGGCCCAGGCTTCAGACCCAGTACTTC
-,TRBJ1-1,TRBD1,TRBV27,17,CASSRYAQGSSNTEAFF,TGTGCCAGCAGTCGATACGCACAGGGGTCGTCGAACACTGAAGCTTTCTTT
-,TRBJ2-7,TRBD2,TRBV19,14,CASSQRDLSYEQYF,TGTGCCAGTAGCCAGCGGGATCTCTCCTACGAGCAGTACTTC
-,TRBJ1-2,-,TRBV27,15,CASSSLAGYRYGYTF,TGTGCCAGCAGTTCCCTGGCGGGATATCGCTATGGCTACACCTTC
-,TRBJ2-7,-,TRBV5-1,15,CASSLGGLDSYEQYF,TGCGCCAGCAGCTTGGGGGGACTGGACTCCTACGAGCAGTACTTC
-,TRBJ2-7,-,TRBV7-9,14,CASSPSGTSYEQYF,TGTGCCAGCAGCCCTAGTGGCACTTCCTACGAGCAGTACTTC
-,TRBJ1-4,TRBD1,TRBV3-1/TRBV3-2,15,CASSRRTGGEEKLFF,TGTGCCAGCAGCCGGAGGACAGGGGGTGAAGAAAAACTGTTTTTT
-,TRBJ2-3,-,TRBV11-2,14,CASSLSVTADTQYF,TGTGCCAGCAGCTTAAGCGTGACAGCCGATACGCAGTATTTT